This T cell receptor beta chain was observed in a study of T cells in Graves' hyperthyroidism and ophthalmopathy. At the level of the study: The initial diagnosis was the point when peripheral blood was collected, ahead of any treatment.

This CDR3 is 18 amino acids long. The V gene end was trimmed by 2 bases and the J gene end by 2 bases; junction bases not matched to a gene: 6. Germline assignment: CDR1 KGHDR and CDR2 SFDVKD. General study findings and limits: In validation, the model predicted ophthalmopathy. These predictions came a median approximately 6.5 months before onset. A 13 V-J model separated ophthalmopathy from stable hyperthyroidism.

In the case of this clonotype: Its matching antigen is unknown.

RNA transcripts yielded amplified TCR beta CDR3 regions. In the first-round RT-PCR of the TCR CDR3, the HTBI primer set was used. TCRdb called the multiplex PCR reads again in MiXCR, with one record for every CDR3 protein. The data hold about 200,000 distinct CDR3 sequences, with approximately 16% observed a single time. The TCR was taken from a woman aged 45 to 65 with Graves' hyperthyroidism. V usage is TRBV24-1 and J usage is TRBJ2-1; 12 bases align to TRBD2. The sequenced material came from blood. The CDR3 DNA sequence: TGTGCCACCAGTGATTACACTAGCGGGAGGAGTCCCTACAATGAGCAGTTCTTC. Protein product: CATSDYTSGRSPYNEQFF.